The entry below gives a single TCR beta chain sequence along with its context. What it recognizes is unknown. The data were produced by immunoSEQ multiplex PCR, yet TCRdb's version contains in-frame clones alone and is incomplete. The data show over 150,000 clones, more than 90% seen once. This entry is derived from a study of T cell responses to AZD1222 COVID-19 vaccine. Study-level results: CD4 TCRs associated with vaccination spanned spike, dominating at 160-218 and 743-854. Mostly white British, mostly female donors; authors suggested clonal diversity may be underestimated. Elevations in Spike-specific TCR breadth and depth followed administration of two AZD1222 doses.

The CDR3 runs 15 residues. V shed 0 bases and J shed 2 bases, with 10 bases lying between them. The V gene's germline CDR1 is SGHNT and CDR2 YENEEA. This receptor was taken from an adult in good health. Specimen: peripheral blood, collected on day 0 of AZD1222 vaccination. The chain uses TRBV11-3 and TRBJ1-1; no definite D call. The CDR3 DNA sequence: TGTGCCAGCAGCTTAGATGGACCGCTAAACACTGAAGCTTTCTTT. As protein: CASSLDGPLNTEAFF.